The sequence of this T cell receptor (beta chain) was determined in a study of shared clonotypes between healthy human individuals. Overall study results and limits: Clonotypes which were not shared had lower generation probabilities than clonotypes that all four donors shared. In a few donors, around 5% of naive CD4 clonotypes appeared in common.

The V end was cut by 1 base, the J end by 5 bases, with 10 bases between. In germline, CDR1 is SGDLS, CDR2 YYNGEE. This CDR3 is built from 14 residues. The naive CD8 subset, CD45RO-negative cells positively selected for CCR7, excluded terminally differentiated effector memory CD45RA+ cells. Caucasian adults residing in Nashville, Tennessee made up all the donors. Assay execution took place at the deep level. The protocol was immunoSEQ multiplex PCR, while the TCRdb copy is restricted to in-frame clones and leaves out a portion. The profile covers about 2.1 million clones, with roughly 93% appearing a single time and under 2% taken by the ten largest. A remark on this clone: Its antigen remains unknown.

Sequencing was performed on naive CD8+ T cells from PBMCs. The chain joins TRBV9 to TRBJ1-5, with no clear D. This receptor was identified in a man aged 18 to 35 in good health. Some clones in this sample may be carry-over from other donors' samples. The CDR3 DNA follows: TGTGCCAGCAGCGTACACGGATCGGATCAGCCCCAGCATTTT. This encodes CASSVHGSDQPQHF.